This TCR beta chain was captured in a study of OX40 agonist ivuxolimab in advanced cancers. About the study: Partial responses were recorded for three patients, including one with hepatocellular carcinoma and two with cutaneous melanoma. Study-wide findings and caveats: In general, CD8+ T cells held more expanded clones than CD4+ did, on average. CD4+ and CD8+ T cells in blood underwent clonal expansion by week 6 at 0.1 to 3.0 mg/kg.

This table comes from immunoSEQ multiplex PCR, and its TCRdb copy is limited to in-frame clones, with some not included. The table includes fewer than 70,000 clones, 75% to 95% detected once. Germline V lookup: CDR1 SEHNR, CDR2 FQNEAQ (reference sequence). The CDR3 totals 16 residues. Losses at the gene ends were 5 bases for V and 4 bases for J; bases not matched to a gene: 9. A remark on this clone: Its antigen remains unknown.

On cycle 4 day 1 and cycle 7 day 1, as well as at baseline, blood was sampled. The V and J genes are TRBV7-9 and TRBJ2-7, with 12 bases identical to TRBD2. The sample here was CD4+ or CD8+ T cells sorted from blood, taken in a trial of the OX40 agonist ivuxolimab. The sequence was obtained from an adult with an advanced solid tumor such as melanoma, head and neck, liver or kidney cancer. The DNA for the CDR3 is TGTGCCAGCAGCCTACGGGAGCTAGCGGGAGGGTACGAGCAGTACTTC. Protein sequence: CASSLRELAGGYEQYF.